Each of the 20 T cell receptor beta chains below was sequenced from the same sample in a study of neurological immune-mediated disorders. TCRdb recomputed calls from the 5' RACE reads with MiXCR, one row per CDR3 protein. Found here are tens of thousands of distinct CDR3 sequences, 3.5% to 4.5% of them singletons; the top ten hold roughly 2%. Sequencing was performed on PBMCs. Receptors originate from a woman in her forties or fifties with multiple sclerosis.

This clonotype has ten or more counts. V is TRBV11-3 and J is TRBJ1-1; perhaps TRBD1 as D (5 bases). The CDR3 spans 14 residues. V lost 3 bases and J 6 bases, leaving 14 bases between the germline ends. From germline, CDR1 is SGHNT and CDR2 YENEEA. Written as DNA, the CDR3 is TGTGCCAGCAGCTTTCTGACGGCGGGGGCTGAAGCTTTCTTT. Translated: CASSFLTAGAEAFF.

This clonotype was seen more than once but under ten times. This chain joins TRBV20-1 and TRBJ2-1; D is unclear. The germline V and J ends were trimmed by 6 bases and 5 bases, with 11 bases remaining between them. Germline V CDR1 and CDR2: DFQATT, SNEGSKA (reference sequence). The CDR3 contains 12 residues. CDR3 nucleotides: TGCAGTGCCCCGAATCTGAACAATGAGCAGTTCTTC. This sequence encodes CSAPNLNNEQFF.

This clonotype appeared many times. This chain links TRBV11-3 with TRBJ2-2, with unresolved D. Germline V lookup: CDR1 SGHNT, CDR2 YENEEA. V gave up 5 bases and J gave up 6 bases, with 13 bases separating them. CDR3 length: 14 amino acids. CDR3 DNA: TGTGCCAGCAGCCCCTCACTCAGGTCCGGGGAGCTGTTTTTT. Encoded protein: CASSPSLRSGELFF.

This clonotype was found many times. J is TRBJ2-2 and V is TRBV20-1; unclear D gene. This CDR3 contains 13 residues. Trimming shortened V by 0 bases and J by 7 bases, and 9 bases separated the two germline ends. Germline V lookup: CDR1 DFQATT, CDR2 SNEGSKA (reference sequence). The CDR3 reads CSAREVLGGELFF. The CDR3 DNA reads as TGCAGTGCTAGAGAAGTCCTAGGCGGGGAGCTGTTTTTT.

This clonotype turned up a few times. A much larger clonotype is one base distant, so this may be a read error. This sequence joins TRBV15 and TRBJ2-6; 10 bases are shared with TRBD1. This CDR3 region has 19 residues. Per the germline V gene, CDR1 is LNHNV and CDR2 is YYDKDF (reference sequence). The CDR3 DNA reads TGTGCCACCAGCGGAGACCCTCAGGGACAGGGGTTCGGGGCCAAAGTCCTGACTTTC. It encodes CATSGDPQGQGFGAKVLTF.

This clonotype showed up many times. The chain joins TRBV5-1 to TRBJ2-2, with TRBD2 as a possible D gene (5 bases). The CDR3 is 14 amino acids. The ends were cut back, 5 bases at V and 7 bases at J, with 15 bases in the middle. From germline, CDR1 is SGHRS and CDR2 YFSETQ. In nucleotides, the CDR3 is TGCGCCAGCAGGGTGATGCGGGCGGACGGGGAGCTGTTTTTT. This codes for CASRVMRADGELFF.

To note about this clonotype: The junction shows a germline mismatch at one end, possibly a read error. The V call is TRBV5-1, the J call TRBJ1-5, with TRBD1 matching 7 bases. This CDR3 comprises 15 residues. Germline lookup yields CDR1 SGHRS and CDR2 YFSETQ. The CDR3 sequence is CASSSTGTWGQPQNF. The DNA of the CDR3 is TGCGCCAGCAGCTCTACAGGAACTTGGGGACAGCCCCAGAATTTT.

This clonotype was observed a handful of times. Given the absence of the conserved phenylalanine or tryptophan at the CDR3 end, a read error is likely. The chain combines TRBV5-1 with TRBJ1-2; D gene ambiguous. CDR1 and CDR2 (germline): SGHRS, YFSETQ. The length of the CDR3 is 14 residues. Trimming shortened V by 4 bases and J by 0 bases, and 10 bases separated the two germline ends. The CDR3 protein is CASSLLTSNYGYTN. CDR3 nucleotides: TGCGCCAGCAGCCTCCTGACGTCTAACTATGGCTACACCAAC.

This clonotype was seen at least ten times. V is TRBV6-6 and J is TRBJ1-5, with 7 bases that match TRBD1. V was clipped by 6 bases and J by 0 bases; unmatched bases: 5. CDR1 and CDR2 from the germline V gene are MNHNY and SVGAGI (reference sequence). The CDR3 is 15 residues long. The chain's CDR3 is CASSQTGFSNQPQHF. CDR3 nucleotides: TGTGCCAGCAGCCAGACAGGGTTTAGCAATCAGCCCCAGCATTTT.

In this sample, this clonotype turned up many times. The gene calls are TRBV5-1 and TRBJ1-6; perhaps TRBD1 as D (6 bases). CDR1 and CDR2 (germline): SGHRS, YFSETQ. The V end lost 5 bases, the J end lost 8 bases, and 14 bases lay between the germline ends. This CDR3 region has 14 residues. CDR3 loop: CASSWGHSDSPLHF. The DNA for the CDR3 is TGCGCCAGCAGTTGGGGGCACTCCGATTCACCCCTCCACTTT.

This clonotype was detected ten times or more. V usage is TRBV5-1 and J usage is TRBJ1-2; perhaps TRBD1 as D (6 bases). Germline V lookup: CDR1 SGHRS, CDR2 YFSETQ. Trimming cost V 0 bases and J 3 bases, with 12 bases left between them. The CDR3 contains 15 residues. CDR3 protein: CASSLGPGEDYGYTF. The CDR3 coding sequence is TGCGCCAGCAGCTTGGGGCCAGGGGAGGACTATGGCTACACCTTC. The full variable domain, its missing parts supplied by reference TRBV5-1 and TRBJ1-2, is KAGVTQTPRYLIKTRGQQVTLSCSPISGHRSVSWYQQTPGQGLQFLFEYFSETQRNKGNFPGRFSGRQFSNSRSEMNVSTLELGDSALYLCASSLGPGEDYGYTFGSGTRLTVV.

This clonotype was seen ten or more times. This sequence joins TRBV7-2 and TRBJ1-3, with D hard to call. CDR1 is SGHTA, CDR2 FQGNSA, per germline. This CDR3 spans 16 amino acids. The ends were cut back, 1 base at V and 5 bases at J, with 15 bases in the middle. In nucleotides, the CDR3 is TGTGCCAGCAGCTTAGGGACGAGGGCGACCCGAAACACCATATATTTT. It is translated as CASSLGTRATRNTIYF. Full variable domain (missing parts from reference TRBV7-2 and TRBJ1-3): GAGVSQSPSNKVTEKGKDVELRCDPISGHTALYWYRQSLGQGLEFLIYFQGNSAPDKSGLPSDRFSAERTGGSVSTLTIQRTQQEDSAVYLCASSLGTRATRNTIYFGEGSWLTVV.

There are many counts of this clonotype. The chain combines TRBV20-1 with TRBJ2-1, with D perhaps matching TRBD1 (6 bases). The CDR3 consists of 13 residues. The V end was cut by 6 bases, the J end by 1 base, with 10 bases between. Germline lookup yields CDR1 DFQATT and CDR2 SNEGSKA (reference sequence). CDR3 nucleotides: TGCAGTGCCCCCAGGGGTTCCTACAATGAGCAGTTCTTC. Translating gives CSAPRGSYNEQFF.

This clonotype was observed many times. The chain recombines TRBV5-1 with TRBJ2-5, with 8 bases that match TRBD1. The CDR3 totals 15 residues. With 2 bases clipped from V and 5 bases from J, the junction kept 8 bases outside the gene matches. Germline V lookup: CDR1 SGHRS, CDR2 YFSETQ. The DNA for the CDR3 is TGCGCCAGCAGCTTAACAGGGGGTCAGGGGGAGACCCAGTACTTC. Its translation: CASSLTGGQGETQYF.

This clonotype was observed at least ten times. The chain joins TRBV27 to TRBJ2-7, with unresolved D. The ends were cut back, 5 bases at V and 2 bases at J, with 16 bases in the middle. Germline V lookup: CDR1 MNHEY, CDR2 SMNVEV (reference sequence). The CDR3 sequence is 15 residues long. The DNA for the CDR3 is TGTGCCAGCAGTCGTAGGGCAGAACCGACCTACGAGCAGTACTTC. It specifies CASSRRAEPTYEQYF.

The table lists this clonotype with a few counts. Germline and junction disagree at one end, which may indicate a read error. This chain uses TRBV4-1 with TRBJ1-6, with D possibly being TRBD1 (6 bases). The CDR3 extends over 15 amino acids. Germline values: CDR1 MGHRA, CDR2 YSYEKL. The CDR3 region is CASSQESGENSPLNF. As DNA, the CDR3 is TGCGCCAGCAGCCAAGAGTCAGGGGAGAATTCACCCCTCAACTTT.

Ten or more counts support this clonotype. V usage is TRBV6-2 or TRBV6-3 and J usage is TRBJ2-1; 12 bases map to TRBD2. The CDR3 is 15 amino acids. Germline CDR1 is MNHEY and CDR2 is SVGEGT. V gave up 4 bases and J gave up 7 bases; unmatched junction bases: 5. The CDR3 nucleotides are TGTGCCAGCAGTTCCCTAGCGGGAGGGATGAATGAGCAGTTCTTC. It codes for CASSSLAGGMNEQFF.

This clonotype was recorded at least ten times. The chain combines TRBV4-3 with TRBJ2-6, with D perhaps being TRBD1 or TRBD2 (5 bases each). The V end lost 2 bases, the J end lost 0 bases, and 11 bases lay between the germline ends. The CDR3 is 17 residues long. CDR1 and CDR2 from the germline V gene are LGHNA and YSLEER. CDR3 amino acids: CASSQSGGSSGANVLTF. DNA for the CDR3: TGCGCCAGCAGCCAAAGTGGGGGTTCCTCTGGGGCCAACGTCCTGACTTTC.

At least ten counts were recorded for this clonotype. This rearrangement joins TRBV11-3 to TRBJ2-2, with D maybe TRBD2 (5 bases). This CDR3 is 13 amino acids long. Germline V gene data show CDR1 as SGHNT and CDR2 as YENEEA. V lost 6 bases and J 7 bases, leaving 12 bases between the germline ends. In DNA, the CDR3 is TGTGCCAGCAGTTTGCGGGTGGACGGGGAGCTGTTTTTT. It yields the protein CASSLRVDGELFF.

This clonotype was seen only a few times. The V call is TRBV20-1, the J call TRBJ1-5; no definite D call. CDR1 and CDR2 from the germline V gene are DFQATT and SNEGSKA (reference sequence). The CDR3 is 14 residues long. V was cut by 0 bases and J by 4 bases, with 10 bases left in between. Here the CDR3 DNA reads TGCAGTGCTAGAGATGGAGCCAATAATCAGCCCCAGCATTTT. This codes for CSARDGANNQPQHF.